These T cell receptor beta chains were read from a single sample in a study of blood T cell repertoires in COVID-19. The method was immunoSEQ multiplex PCR; TCRdb's version includes in-frame clones alone and lacks a portion of them. The table lists just over 60,000 clones, around 79% of them singletons, with 18% in the top ten. Source material: peripheral blood. The receptors were sampled from a man aged 55 to 70 with acute or convalescent COVID-19. Each CDR3 is given with its conserved first and last residue. D genes are given only for firm matches. Not all rows give a size; the values are once, few, many and, for expanded clones, a class.

j_gene	abundance	d_gene	v_gene	CDR3aa	CDR3nt
TRBJ1-1	-	-	TRBV19	CASKKQLNTEAFF	TGTGCCAGTAAAAAACAACTGAACACTGAAGCTTTCTTT
TRBJ1-1	-	TRBD1	TRBV5-4	CASSPTGATEAFF	TGTGCCAGCAGCCCGACAGGGGCTACTGAAGCTTTCTTT
TRBJ2-7	few	-	TRBV4-3	CASSPIVSGRYYEQYF	TGCGCCAGCAGCCCAATTGTCTCCGGCAGGTACTACGAGCAGTACTTC
TRBJ2-1	-	TRBD2	TRBV24-1	CATSDPGTSDRYNEQFF	TGTGCCACCAGTGACCCCGGGACTAGCGACCGCTACAATGAGCAGTTCTTC
TRBJ2-6	-	TRBD1	TRBV6-5	CASSWDRDSGANVLTF	TGTGCCAGCAGTTGGGACAGGGACTCTGGGGCCAACGTCCTGACTTTC
TRBJ2-7	-	TRBD2	TRBV13	CASSLGRLAAYEQYF	TGTGCCAGCAGCTTAGGTAGACTAGCGGCCTACGAGCAGTACTTC
TRBJ2-2	-	TRBD1	TRBV2	CASRAGTGLEKGTGELFF	TGTGCCAGCAGAGCCGGGACAGGGCTGGAAAAGGGCACCGGGGAGCTGTTTTTT
TRBJ2-1	-	-	TRBV7-7	CASSLGVGEYNEQFF	TGTGCTAGCAGCTTAGGGGTGGGAGAGTACAATGAGCAGTTCTTC
TRBJ2-5	medium-sized	TRBD2	TRBV2	CASKETSAQETQYF	TGTGCCAGCAAAGAAACTAGCGCACAAGAGACCCAGTACTTC
TRBJ2-4	-	TRBD2	TRBV19	CASSIRRDYQNIQYF	TGTGCCAGTAGTATAAGGCGGGACTACCAAAACATTCAGTACTTC
TRBJ2-1	-	-	TRBV7-8	CASSSADWPTYNEQFF	TGTGCCAGCAGCTCCGCGGACTGGCCGACCTACAATGAGCAGTTCTTC
TRBJ2-1	-	TRBD1	TRBV10-3	CAISRQGENIYEQFF	TGTGCCATCAGTAGACAGGGGGAGAATATTTATGAGCAGTTCTTC
TRBJ2-2	-	TRBD1	TRBV4-1	CASSHRTGTGGTGELFF	TGCGCCAGCAGCCACCGAACCGGGACAGGAGGCACCGGGGAGCTGTTTTTT
TRBJ1-2	once	-	TRBV20-1	CSASSRDNYGYTF	TGCAGTGCTAGTTCCAGGGATAACTATGGCTACACCTTC
TRBJ2-7	-	TRBD1	TRBV6-6	CASSPQGAEYEQYF	TGTGCCAGCAGCCCACAGGGGGCTGAATACGAGCAGTACTTC
TRBJ2-7	-	-	TRBV11-2	CASSLQGYEQYF	TGTGCCAGCAGCTTACAGGGATACGAGCAGTACTTC
TRBJ1-5	-	TRBD1	TRBV2	CASTRDRNSNQPQHF	TGTGCCAGCACTAGGGACAGAAATAGCAATCAGCCCCAGCATTTT
TRBJ2-4	-	-	TRBV4-1	CASSQVPAELAKNIQYF	TGCGCCAGCAGCCAAGTCCCCGCGGAGCTAGCCAAAAACATTCAGTACTTC
TRBJ2-1	-	-	TRBV5-4	CASSPPPLGQLYNEQFF	TGTGCCAGCAGTCCCCCGCCCCTAGGACAGCTCTACAATGAGCAGTTCTTC
TRBJ2-1	-	-	TRBV5-1	CASSLGGYEQFF	TGCGCCAGCAGCTTGGGAGGGTACGAGCAGTTCTTC
TRBJ1-1	few	-	TRBV20-1	CSASFTVNTEAFF	TGCAGTGCTAGTTTCACAGTGAACACTGAAGCTTTCTTT
TRBJ1-2	once	-	TRBV7-9	CASSLLREDYGYTF	TGTGCCAGCAGCTTGTTGAGGGAAGACTATGGCTACACCTTC